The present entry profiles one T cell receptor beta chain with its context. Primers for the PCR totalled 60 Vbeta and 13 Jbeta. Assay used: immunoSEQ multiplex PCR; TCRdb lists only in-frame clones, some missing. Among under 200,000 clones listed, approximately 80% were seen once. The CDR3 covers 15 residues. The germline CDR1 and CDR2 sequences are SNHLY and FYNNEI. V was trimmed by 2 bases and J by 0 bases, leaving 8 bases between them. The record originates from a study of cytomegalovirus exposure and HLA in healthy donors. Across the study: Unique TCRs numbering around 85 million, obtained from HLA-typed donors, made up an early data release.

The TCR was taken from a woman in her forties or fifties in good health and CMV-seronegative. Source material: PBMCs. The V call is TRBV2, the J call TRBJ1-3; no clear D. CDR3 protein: CASSERWSSGNTIYF. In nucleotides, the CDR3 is TGTGCCAGCAGTGAAAGGTGGAGCTCTGGAAACACCATATATTTT.